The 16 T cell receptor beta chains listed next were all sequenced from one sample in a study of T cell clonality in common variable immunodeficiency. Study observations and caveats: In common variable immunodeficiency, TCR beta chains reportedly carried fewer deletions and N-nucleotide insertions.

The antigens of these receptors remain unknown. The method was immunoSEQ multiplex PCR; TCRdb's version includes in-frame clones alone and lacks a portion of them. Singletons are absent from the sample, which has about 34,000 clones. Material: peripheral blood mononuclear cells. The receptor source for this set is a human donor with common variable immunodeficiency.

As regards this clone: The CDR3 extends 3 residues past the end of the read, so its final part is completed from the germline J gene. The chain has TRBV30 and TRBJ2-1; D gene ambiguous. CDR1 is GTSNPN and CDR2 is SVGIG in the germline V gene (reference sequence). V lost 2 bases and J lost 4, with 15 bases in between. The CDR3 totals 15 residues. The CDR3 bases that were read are TGTGCCTGGAGTACCCTATCCCACGGTTACAATGAG. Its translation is CAWSTLSHGYNE. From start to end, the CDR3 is CAWSTLSHGYNEQFF.

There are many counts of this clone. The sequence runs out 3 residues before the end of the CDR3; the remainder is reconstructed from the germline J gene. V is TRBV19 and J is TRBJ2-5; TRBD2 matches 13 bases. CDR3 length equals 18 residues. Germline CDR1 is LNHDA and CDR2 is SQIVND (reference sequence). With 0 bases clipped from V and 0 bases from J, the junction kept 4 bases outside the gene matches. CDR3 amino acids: CASSIDLTSGRDQETQYF. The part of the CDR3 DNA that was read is TGTGCCAGTAGTATAGATCTCACTAGCGGGAGGGACCAAGAGACC.

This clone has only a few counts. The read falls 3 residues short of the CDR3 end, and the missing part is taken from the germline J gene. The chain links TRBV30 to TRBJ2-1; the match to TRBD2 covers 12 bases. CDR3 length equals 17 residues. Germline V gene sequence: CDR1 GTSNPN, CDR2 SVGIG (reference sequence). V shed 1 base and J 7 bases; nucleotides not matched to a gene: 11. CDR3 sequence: CAWSGLAGVGLDNEQFF. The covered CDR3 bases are TGTGCCTGGAGTGGACTAGCGGGAGTTGGGTTGGATAATGAG.

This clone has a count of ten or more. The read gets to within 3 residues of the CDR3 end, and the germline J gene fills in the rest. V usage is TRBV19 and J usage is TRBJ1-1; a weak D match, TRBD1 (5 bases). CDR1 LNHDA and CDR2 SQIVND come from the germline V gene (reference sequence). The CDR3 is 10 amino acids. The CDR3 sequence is CAPGGAMAFF. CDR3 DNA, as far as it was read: TGTGCCCCAGGCGGGGCTATG.

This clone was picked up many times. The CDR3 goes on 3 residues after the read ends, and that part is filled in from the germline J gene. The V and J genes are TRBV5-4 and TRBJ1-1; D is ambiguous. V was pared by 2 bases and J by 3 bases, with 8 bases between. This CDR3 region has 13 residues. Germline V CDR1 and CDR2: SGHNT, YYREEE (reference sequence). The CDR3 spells CASSFVRDTEAFF. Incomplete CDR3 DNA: TGTGCCAGCAGCTTCGTGAGGGACACTGAA.

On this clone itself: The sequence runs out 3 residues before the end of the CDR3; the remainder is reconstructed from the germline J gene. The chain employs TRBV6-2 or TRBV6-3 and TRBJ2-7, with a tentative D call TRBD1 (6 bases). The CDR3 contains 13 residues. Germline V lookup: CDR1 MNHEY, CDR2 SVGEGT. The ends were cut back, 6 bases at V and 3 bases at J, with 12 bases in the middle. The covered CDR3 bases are TGTGCCAGCAGCCGCATACAGGGCTACGAG. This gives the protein CASSRIQGYE. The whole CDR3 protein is CASSRIQGYEQYF.

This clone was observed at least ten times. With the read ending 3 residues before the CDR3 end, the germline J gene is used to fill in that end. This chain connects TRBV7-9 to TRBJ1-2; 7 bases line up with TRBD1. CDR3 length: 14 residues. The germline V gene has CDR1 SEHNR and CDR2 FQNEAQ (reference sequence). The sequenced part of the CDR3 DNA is TGTGCCAGCAGCCGGGGGGGGACAGCCATGATT. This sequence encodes CASSRGGTAMI. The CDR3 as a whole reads CASSRGGTAMIYTF.

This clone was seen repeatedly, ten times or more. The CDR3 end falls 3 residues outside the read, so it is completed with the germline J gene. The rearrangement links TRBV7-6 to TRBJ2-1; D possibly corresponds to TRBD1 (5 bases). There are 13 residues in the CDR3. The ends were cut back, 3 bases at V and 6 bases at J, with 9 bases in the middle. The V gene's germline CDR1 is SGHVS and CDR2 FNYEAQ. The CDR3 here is CASSLTVGNEQFF. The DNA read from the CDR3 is TGTGCCAGCAGCTTGACAGTTGGCAATGAG.

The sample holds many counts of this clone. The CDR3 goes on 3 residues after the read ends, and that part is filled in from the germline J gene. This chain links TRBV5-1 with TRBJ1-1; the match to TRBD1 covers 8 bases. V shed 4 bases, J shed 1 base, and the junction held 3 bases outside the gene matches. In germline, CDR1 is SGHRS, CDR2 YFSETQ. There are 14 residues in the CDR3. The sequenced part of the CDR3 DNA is TGCGCCAGCAGCGCCGGGACAGGGAACACTGAA. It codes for CASSAGTGNTE. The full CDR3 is CASSAGTGNTEAFF.

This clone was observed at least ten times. The covered CDR3 bases are TGTGCCAGCAGCTCCGGACTAGCGGGTTCCACAGATACG. Amino acids: CASSSGLAGSTDT. The entire CDR3 protein reads CASSSGLAGSTDTQYF. The chain couples TRBV7-6 to TRBJ2-3; TRBD2 aligns across 11 bases. Read data end 3 residues before the CDR3 end; the end is taken from the germline J gene. V trimming: 4 bases; J trimming: 2 bases; junction bases outside the gene matches: 5. Germline loops: CDR1 SGHVS, CDR2 FNYEAQ. The CDR3 consists of 16 residues.

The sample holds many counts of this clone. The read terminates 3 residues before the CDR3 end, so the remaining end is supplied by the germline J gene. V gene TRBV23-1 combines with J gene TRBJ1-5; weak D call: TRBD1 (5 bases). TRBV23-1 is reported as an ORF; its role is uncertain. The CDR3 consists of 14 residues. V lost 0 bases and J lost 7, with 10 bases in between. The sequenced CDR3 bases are TGCGCCAGCAGTCAATCGCAGGGAATCCAGCCC. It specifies CASSQSQGIQP. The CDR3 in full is CASSQSQGIQPQHF.

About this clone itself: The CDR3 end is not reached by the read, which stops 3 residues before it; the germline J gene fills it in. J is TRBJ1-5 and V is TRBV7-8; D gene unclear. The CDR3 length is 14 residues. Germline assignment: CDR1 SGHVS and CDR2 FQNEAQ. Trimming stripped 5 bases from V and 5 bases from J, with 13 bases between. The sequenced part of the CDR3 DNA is TGTGCCAGCAGCCCACAGCCGGTCGATCAGCCC. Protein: CASSPQPVDQP. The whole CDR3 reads CASSPQPVDQPQHF. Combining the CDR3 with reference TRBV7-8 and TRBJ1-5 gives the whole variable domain GAGVSQSPRYKVAKRGQDVALRCDPISGHVSLFWYQQALGQGPEFLTYFQNEAQLDKSGLPSDRFFAERPEGSVSTLKIQRTQQEDSAVYLCASSPQPVDQPQHFGDGTRLSIL.

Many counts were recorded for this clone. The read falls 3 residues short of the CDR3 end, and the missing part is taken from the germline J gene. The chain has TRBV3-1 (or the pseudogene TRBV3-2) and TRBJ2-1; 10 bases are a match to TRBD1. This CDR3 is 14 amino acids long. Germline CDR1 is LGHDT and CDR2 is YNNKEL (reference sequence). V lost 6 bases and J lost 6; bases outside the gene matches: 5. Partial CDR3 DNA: TGTGCCAGCAGTCAAAGGACAGGGGGCAATGAG. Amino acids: CASSQRTGGNE. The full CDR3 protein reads CASSQRTGGNEQFF.

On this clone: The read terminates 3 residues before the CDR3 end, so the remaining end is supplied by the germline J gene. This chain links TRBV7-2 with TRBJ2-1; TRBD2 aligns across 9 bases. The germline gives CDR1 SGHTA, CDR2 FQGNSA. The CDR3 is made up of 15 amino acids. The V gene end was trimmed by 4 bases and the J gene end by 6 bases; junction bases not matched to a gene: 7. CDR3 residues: CASSYLAGVGNEQFF. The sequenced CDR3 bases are TGTGCCAGCAGCTACTTAGCGGGAGTGGGCAATGAG. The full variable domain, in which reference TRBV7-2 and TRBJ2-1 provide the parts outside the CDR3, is GAGVSQSPSNKVTEKGKDVELRCDPISGHTALYWYRQSLGQGLEFLIYFQGNSAPDKSGLPSDRFSAERTGGSVSTLTIQRTQQEDSAVYLCASSYLAGVGNEQFFGPGTRLTVL.

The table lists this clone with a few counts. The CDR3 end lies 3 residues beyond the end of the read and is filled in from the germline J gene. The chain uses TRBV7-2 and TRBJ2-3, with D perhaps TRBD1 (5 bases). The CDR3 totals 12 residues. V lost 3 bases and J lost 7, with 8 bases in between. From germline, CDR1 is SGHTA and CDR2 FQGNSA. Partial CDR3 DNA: TGTGCCAGCAGCTTCAGGGATTATACG. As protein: CASSFRDYT. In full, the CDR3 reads CASSFRDYTQYF.

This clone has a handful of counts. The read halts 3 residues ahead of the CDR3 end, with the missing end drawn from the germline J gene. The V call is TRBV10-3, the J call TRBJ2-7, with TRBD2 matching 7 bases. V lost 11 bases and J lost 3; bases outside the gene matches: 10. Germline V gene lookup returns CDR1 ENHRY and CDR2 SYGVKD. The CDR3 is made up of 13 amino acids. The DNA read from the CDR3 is TGTGCCGGCCGCGCTAGCGGAGACTACGAG. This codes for CAGRASGDYE. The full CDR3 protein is CAGRASGDYEQYF.